A single T cell receptor (beta chain) is shown here with its context. Its cognate antigen is unknown. Study processing details: Filtering differed since immunoSEQ provided only junctions, with no quality scores. Produced via immunoSEQ multiplex PCR; TCRdb's table is partial and in-frame only. V, J and clone size are taken as reported in that table, and D and trimming were inferred from the DNA itself. This sample has around 550,000 clones; roughly 95% occur once, and the top ten carry approximately 0.11%. With 4 bases clipped from V and 3 bases from J, the junction kept 6 bases outside the gene matches. The CDR3 is 15 residues long. CDR1 is MDHEN, CDR2 SYDVKM, per germline. The sample belongs to a study of shared clonotypes between healthy human individuals. Overall study results and limits: Rarefaction indicated that sorted-subset sequencing remained incomplete although depth was large. Larger estimated richness was generally seen in naive subsets than in memory subsets.

Terminally differentiated effector memory CD45RA+ cells were excluded from the naive CD8 cells, which were CD45RO-negative and positively selected for CCR7. This clonotype was sampled from a woman aged 30 to 39 in good health. The material sequenced was naive CD8+ T cells sorted from blood. The chain combines TRBV28 with TRBJ2-7; 10 bases fit TRBD2. CDR3 DNA: TGTGCCAGCAGTTCCGCTAGCGGGAGCGGCTACGAGCAGTACTTC. Translating gives CASSSASGSGYEQYF.